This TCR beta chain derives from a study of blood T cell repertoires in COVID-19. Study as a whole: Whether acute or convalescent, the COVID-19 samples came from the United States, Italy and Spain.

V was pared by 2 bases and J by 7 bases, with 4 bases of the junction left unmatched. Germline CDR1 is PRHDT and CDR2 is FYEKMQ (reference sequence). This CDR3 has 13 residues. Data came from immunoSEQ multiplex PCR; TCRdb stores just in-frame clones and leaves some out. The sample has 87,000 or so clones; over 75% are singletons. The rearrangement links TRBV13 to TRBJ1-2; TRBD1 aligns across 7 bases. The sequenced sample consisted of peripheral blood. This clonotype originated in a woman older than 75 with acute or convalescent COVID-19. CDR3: CASSLLQGGGYTF. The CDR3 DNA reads TGTGCCAGCAGCTTACTTCAGGGGGGTGGCTACACCTTC.